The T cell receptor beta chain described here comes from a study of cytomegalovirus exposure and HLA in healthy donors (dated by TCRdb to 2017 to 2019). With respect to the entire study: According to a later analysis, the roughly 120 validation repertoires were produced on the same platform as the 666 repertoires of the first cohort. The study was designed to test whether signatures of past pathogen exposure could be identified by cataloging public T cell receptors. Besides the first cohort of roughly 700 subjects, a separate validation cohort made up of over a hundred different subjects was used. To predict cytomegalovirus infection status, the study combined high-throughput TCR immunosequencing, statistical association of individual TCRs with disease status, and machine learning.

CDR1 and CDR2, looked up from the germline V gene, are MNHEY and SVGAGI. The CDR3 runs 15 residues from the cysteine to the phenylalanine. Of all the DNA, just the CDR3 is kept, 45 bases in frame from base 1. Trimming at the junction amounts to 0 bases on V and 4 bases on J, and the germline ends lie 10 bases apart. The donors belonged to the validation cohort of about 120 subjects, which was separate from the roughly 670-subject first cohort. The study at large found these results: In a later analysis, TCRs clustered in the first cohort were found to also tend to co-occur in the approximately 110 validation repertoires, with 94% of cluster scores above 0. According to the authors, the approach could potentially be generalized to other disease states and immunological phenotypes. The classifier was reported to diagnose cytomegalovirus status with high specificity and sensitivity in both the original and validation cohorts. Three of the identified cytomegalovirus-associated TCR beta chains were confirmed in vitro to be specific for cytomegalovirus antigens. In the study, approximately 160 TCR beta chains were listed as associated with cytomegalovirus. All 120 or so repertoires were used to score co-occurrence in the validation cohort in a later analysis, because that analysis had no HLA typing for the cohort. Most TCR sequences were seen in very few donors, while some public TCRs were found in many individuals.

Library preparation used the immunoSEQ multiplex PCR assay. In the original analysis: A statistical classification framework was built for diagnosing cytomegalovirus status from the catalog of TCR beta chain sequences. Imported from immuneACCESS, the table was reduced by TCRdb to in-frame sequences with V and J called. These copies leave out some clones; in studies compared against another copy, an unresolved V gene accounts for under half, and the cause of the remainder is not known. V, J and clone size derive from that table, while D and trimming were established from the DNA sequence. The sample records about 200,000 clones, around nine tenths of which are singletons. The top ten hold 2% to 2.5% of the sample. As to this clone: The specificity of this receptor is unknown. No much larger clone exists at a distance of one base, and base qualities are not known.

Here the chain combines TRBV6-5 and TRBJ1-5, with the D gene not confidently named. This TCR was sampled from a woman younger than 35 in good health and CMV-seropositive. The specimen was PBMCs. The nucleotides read TGTGCCAGCAGTTACTCGATGGGCGTTAATCAGCCCCAGCATTTT. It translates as CASSYSMGVNQPQHF.